A single TCR beta chain is shown here with its context. This clone is characterized as large (0.1 to 1%). Its antigen remains undetermined. There are no base qualities to consult, and no much larger clone falls within one base. The data originate from a study of coeliac disease (dated by TCRdb to between 2020 and 2023). Background on the whole study: High-resolution HLA typing was unavailable, so biased TRBV7-2 usage was queried as a proof of principle. Next-generation sequencing of rearranged TRB and TRG CDR3 regions was applied to small intestinal lymphocyte fractions from coeliac and non-coeliac patients. A total of some 30 patients were included in the full study, of whom some 22 had serologically confirmed coeliac disease and 8 were controls with non-small intestinal disorders. The study set out to describe the TR repertoires of small intestinal T cells in active coeliac disease, refractory type I coeliac disease, and coeliac disease treated with a gluten-free diet. TRB sequencing succeeded for samples from just over 26 subjects, including 24 paired bulk unsorted intraepithelial and lamina propria cell samples.

The CDR3, cysteine through phenylalanine, is 15 amino acids long. Only the CDR3 region is kept as DNA, spanning 45 bases read in frame from base 1. The germline V gene gives CDR1 as MGHRA and CDR2 as YSYEKL. Cut back by 5 bases and 0 bases, the V and J ends lie 13 bases apart. What the authors observed across the whole study: TRB and TRG repertoires of active coeliac intraepithelial and lamina propria samples showed lower clonality than controls, suggesting recruitment of diverse T cells. The separation of intraepithelial from lamina propria cells did not yield high-purity fractions, so cross-contamination between compartments was possible. The authors judged the approach to be unsuitable for unbiased detection of gliadin-specific T cells, because gliadin-specific T cells are scarce and rarely shared between patients. TRB repertoires were mostly private, with most amino acid sequences found in only one sample, and V-gene usage showed no significant difference between disease groups.

Aliquots of 500,000 cells were frozen in DMSO/FBS in liquid nitrogen, and one aliquot per fraction was used for sequencing. Every one of the 30 patients in the study had endoscopy and a small intestinal biopsy. Intraepithelial cells were released by stirring biopsies for one hour at 37°C in RPMI containing EGTA, MgCl2 and 1% FBS. Genomic DNA was extracted from frozen unsorted cell fractions with the Qiagen DNeasy blood extraction kit. Libraries were made using the immunoSEQ multiplex PCR assay. The TR loci underwent multiplexed PCR amplification, with J gene segments targeted by reverse primers and V gene segments targeted by forward primers. The Illumina HiSeq System was used to sequence the amplified CDR3 regions. The study's processing was this. To strip out PCR and sequencing errors and collapse the data into unique sequences, a nearest-neighbour algorithm merged closely related reads. Repertoires were summarised by clonality and by T cell density, defined as TR molecules per amount of genomic DNA input. Public TRs were defined as CDR3 amino acid sequences in at least 80% of unsorted samples, then tested for differential abundance between coeliac and control samples. Kruskal-Wallis tests followed by Dunn post-tests were used to test for differences in clonality and density between disease groups. Not all clones reach the TCRdb copy of this immuneACCESS table, which keeps in-frame sequences only. Checked studies attribute under half of the gap to unresolved V genes and leave the rest unexplained. V, J and clone size derive from that table, while D and trimming were established from the DNA sequence. This sample has some 820 clones in its table, and approximately 50% of those were observed once. About 32% of the sample rests with the top ten.

The sequence links TRBV4-1 to TRBJ1-1; matching of 6 bases hints at TRBD1 as the D gene. The sequencing input was intraepithelial lymphocytes from the gut. According to the study, the label for this sample's cell subset or site signals: intraepithelial cell (IEC) fraction of small intestinal biopsy. This TCR was recovered from a woman aged 45-65 years without celiac disease. The nucleotide sequence reads TGCGCCAGCAGCGGAATAGGGGGGGTGAACACTGAAGCTTTCTTT. It translates to CASSGIGGVNTEAFF.